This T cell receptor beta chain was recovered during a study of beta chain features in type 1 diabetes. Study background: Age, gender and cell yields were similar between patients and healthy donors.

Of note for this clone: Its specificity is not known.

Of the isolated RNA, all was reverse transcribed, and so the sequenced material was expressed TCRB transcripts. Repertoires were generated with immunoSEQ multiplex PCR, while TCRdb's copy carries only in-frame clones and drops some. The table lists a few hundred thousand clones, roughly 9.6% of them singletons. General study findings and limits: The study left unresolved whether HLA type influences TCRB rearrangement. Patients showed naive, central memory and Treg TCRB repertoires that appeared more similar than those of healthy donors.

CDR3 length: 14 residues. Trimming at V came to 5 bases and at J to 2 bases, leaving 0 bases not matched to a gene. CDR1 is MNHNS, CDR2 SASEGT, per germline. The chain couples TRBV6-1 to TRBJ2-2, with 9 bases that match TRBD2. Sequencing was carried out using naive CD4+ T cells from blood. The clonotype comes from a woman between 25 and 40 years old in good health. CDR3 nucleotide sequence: TGTGCCAGCAGTCTAGCGGGAAACACCGGGGAGCTGTTTTTT. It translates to CASSLAGNTGELFF.